These 30 T cell receptor beta chains came from one sample sequenced in a study of control samples from healthy donors and cancer patients. The protocol was immunoSEQ multiplex PCR, while the TCRdb copy is restricted to in-frame clones and leaves out a portion. The sample holds 90,000 to 110,000 clones, 75% to 90% seen once. Material: blood. These receptors all stem from a woman in her 50s in good health.

The CDR3 loop reads CASRRIAAAIYGYTF. The DNA of the CDR3 is TGTGCCAGTAGGCGGATCGCGGCAGCTATTTATGGCTACACCTTC. The rearrangement uses TRBV19 and TRBJ1-2; D remains ambiguous. Germline V gene lookup returns CDR1 LNHDA and CDR2 SQIVND (reference sequence). V was trimmed by 6 bases and J by 5 bases, leaving 19 bases between them. This CDR3 region has 15 residues.

This chain joins TRBV19 and TRBJ1-3, with 8 bases aligning to TRBD1. CDR3 length: 15 amino acids. J lost 0 bases, V lost 7 bases, and 5 bases had no gene match. In germline, CDR1 is LNHDA, CDR2 SQIVND (reference sequence). This CDR3 reads CASTPTGGSGNTIYF. DNA of the CDR3: TGTGCCAGTACCCCTACAGGGGGCTCTGGAAACACCATATATTTT.

The chain has TRBV18 and TRBJ2-3, with D hard to call. Germline V gene sequence: CDR1 KGHSH, CDR2 LQKENI. The CDR3 is 14 amino acids. The V end lost 0 bases, the J end lost 6 bases, and 10 bases lay between the germline ends. The DNA for the CDR3 is TGTGCCAGCTCACCACCAAATCTGGGGGATACGCAGTATTTT. Residues: CASSPPNLGDTQYF.

This chain joins TRBV10-2 and TRBJ2-2, with D perhaps assigned TRBD1 or TRBD2 (5 bases each). CDR3 length: 13 amino acids. V was trimmed by 9 bases and J by 2 bases, leaving 10 bases between them. Germline-derived CDR1 and CDR2 are WSHSY and SAAADI. The CDR3 region is CARRDGNTGELFF. CDR3 DNA sequence: TGCGCCAGGAGGGACGGCAACACCGGGGAGCTGTTTTTT.

This chain uses TRBV10-3 with TRBJ1-2, with 9 bases fitting TRBD1. The CDR3 length is 15 residues. Trimming removed 6 bases from V and 6 bases from J; junction bases left unmatched: 11. Germline lookup yields CDR1 ENHRY and CDR2 SYGVKD. CDR3 nucleotides: TGTGCCATCAGAGAGGACAGGGGACGGTTCGATGGCTACACCTTC. Its protein is CAIREDRGRFDGYTF.

This chain links TRBV6-5 with TRBJ1-1; D not certain. V was cut by 2 bases and J by 7 bases, with 5 bases left in between. The CDR3 runs to 11 residues. The germline V gene encodes CDR1 MNHEY and CDR2 SVGAGI. CDR3 region: CASSYRGEAFF. DNA for the CDR3: TGTGCCAGCAGTTACCGGGGTGAAGCTTTCTTT.

The V call is TRBV6-2 or TRBV6-3, the J call TRBJ2-5; 9 positions agree with TRBD1. Trimming cost V 2 bases and J 4 bases; bases outside gene matches: 8. The CDR3 covers 16 residues. From germline, CDR1 is MNHEY and CDR2 SVGEGT. CDR3 protein: CASSYLGGQGRETQYF. The DNA of the CDR3 is TGTGCCAGCAGTTACCTAGGGGGACAGGGCAGAGAGACCCAGTACTTC.

The chain links TRBV28 to TRBJ1-5; 9 bases map to TRBD1. The CDR3 is made up of 13 amino acids. V trimming: 4 bases; J trimming: 7 bases; junction bases outside the gene matches: 2. Looked up from germline, CDR1 is MDHEN and CDR2 is SYDVKM. CDR3 region: CASSYRGLQPQHF. CDR3 bases: TGTGCCAGCAGTTACAGGGGGCTGCAGCCCCAGCATTTT.

The table lists this clone with a count of one. V and J are TRBV9 and TRBJ2-4; possible D gene TRBD2, 6 bases. V was shortened by 3 bases and J by 7 bases, with 14 bases between the two germline ends. The CDR3 sequence is 14 residues long. Germline V lookup: CDR1 SGDLS, CDR2 YYNGEE. The CDR3 DNA reads as TGTGCCAGCAGCGGCTCCGGGACTCTTAACATTCAGTACTTC. Translated: CASSGSGTLNIQYF.

This chain connects TRBV6-1 to TRBJ1-5, with unresolved D. The CDR3 has 14 residues. Trimming removed 1 base at V and 2 bases at J, with 6 bases between. Germline V lookup: CDR1 MNHNS, CDR2 SASEGT. In DNA, the CDR3 is TGTGCCAGCAGTGAAGTTCAGGGCAATCAGCCCCAGCATTTT. Translating gives CASSEVQGNQPQHF.

The V and J genes are TRBV7-6 and TRBJ2-1; TRBD2 aligns across 11 bases. Germline assignment: CDR1 SGHVS and CDR2 FNYEAQ. CDR3 length equals 16 residues. Germline trimming cut 4 bases from V and 4 bases from J; bases unmatched to any gene: 6. CDR3 DNA: TGTGCCAGCAGCTCCTACACTAGCGGGGGATACAATGAGCAGTTCTTC. Protein sequence: CASSSYTSGGYNEQFF.

The chain employs TRBV2 and TRBJ2-2; D unclear. The CDR3 spans 19 residues. V lost 3 bases and J lost 2, with 22 bases in between. Germline V gene data show CDR1 as SNHLY and CDR2 as FYNNEI. CDR3 amino acids: CASSDFGLLENFNTGELFF. Written as DNA, the CDR3 is TGTGCCAGCAGTGACTTTGGCCTTCTAGAAAATTTTAACACCGGGGAGCTGTTTTTT.

The chain uses TRBV24-1 and TRBJ1-1; 7 positions match TRBD1. The ends lost 7 bases at V and 0 bases at J; junction bases unmatched: 1. The CDR3 runs to 13 residues. CDR1 and CDR2 (germline): KGHDR, SFDVKD. The CDR3 nucleotides read TGTGCCACCAGGGGACAGCTGAACACTGAAGCTTTCTTT. Translating gives CATRGQLNTEAFF.

This clone was recorded only once. V usage is TRBV10-3 and J usage is TRBJ2-1, with TRBD2 matching over 10 bases. Germline loops: CDR1 ENHRY, CDR2 SYGVKD. J was trimmed by 2 bases and V by 2 bases; bases with no gene match: 12. The CDR3 spans 19 residues. The CDR3 spells CAISEAVPSSGRAYNEQFF. The CDR3 coding sequence is TGTGCCATCAGTGAGGCGGTCCCCTCCAGCGGGAGGGCCTACAATGAGCAGTTCTTC.

This chain uses TRBV5-4 with TRBJ1-1, with D possibly being TRBD1 (5 bases). V lost 0 bases to trimming and J lost 5 bases, with 23 bases between them. Germline V CDR1 and CDR2: SGHNT, YYREEE (reference sequence). CDR3 length: 18 residues. The CDR3 DNA follows: TGTGCCAGCAGCTTGGCCTGGCAGGGCACCAGCCTAGAAACTGAAGCTTTCTTT. The encoded protein is CASSLAWQGTSLETEAFF.

The chain employs TRBV19 and TRBJ1-2; no clear D gene. Trimming shortened V by 8 bases and J by 2 bases, and 12 bases separated the two germline ends. The germline gives CDR1 LNHDA, CDR2 SQIVND (reference sequence). CDR3 length: 13 amino acids. The CDR3 spells CASSRLGNYGYTF. For the CDR3, the DNA is TGTGCCAGTTCCCGGCTTGGGAACTATGGCTACACCTTC.

The J gene is TRBJ1-2, the V gene TRBV7-9, with 7 bases fitting TRBD1. V shed 6 bases and J 8 bases; nucleotides not matched to a gene: 6. Germline assignment: CDR1 SEHNR and CDR2 FQNEAQ (reference sequence). The CDR3 is 12 residues long. Written as DNA, the CDR3 is TGTGCCAGCAGGGGAGGACAGGAGGGCTACACCTTC. Translating gives CASRGGQEGYTF.

The V and J genes are TRBV7-2 and TRBJ2-5; the D gene is possibly TRBD2 (6 bases). The CDR3 consists of 14 residues. Germline lookup yields CDR1 SGHTA and CDR2 FQGNSA. The V end lost 3 bases, the J end lost 2 bases, and 10 bases lay between the germline ends. CDR3 bases: TGTGCCAGCAGCTTCCAGGGACTTCAAGAGACCCAGTACTTC. As protein: CASSFQGLQETQYF.

The V and J genes are TRBV20-1 and TRBJ1-2; no firm D call. V was clipped by 6 bases and J by 4 bases, with 3 bases between them. The CDR3 sequence is 9 residues long. Germline V gene sequence: CDR1 DFQATT, CDR2 SNEGSKA (reference sequence). CDR3 sequence reads: CSAFYGYTF. Written as DNA, the CDR3 is TGCAGTGCCTTCTATGGCTACACCTTC.

The chain joins TRBV12-5 to TRBJ1-2, with TRBD1 matching over 7 bases. V lost 3 bases, J lost 6 bases, and 10 bases stayed unmatched. The CDR3 contains 15 residues. Germline CDR1 is LGHNT and CDR2 is FRNRAP. CDR3 coding DNA: TGTGCTAGTGGTTTAGGCCCTGGACAGGTGGATGGCTACACCTTC. Translated, it gives CASGLGPGQVDGYTF.

This chain links TRBV7-3 with TRBJ2-1; TRBD2 agrees at 8 bases. CDR1 and CDR2 (germline): SGHTA, FQGTGA. The CDR3 totals 19 residues. With 1 base clipped from V and 8 bases from J, the junction kept 19 bases outside the gene matches. For the CDR3, the DNA is TGTGCCAGCAGCTTAAGGGGCCGGTCGGGAGGGCCTAGCCCAGATGAGCAGTTCTTC. Protein sequence: CASSLRGRSGGPSPDEQFF.

This chain uses TRBV2 with TRBJ1-2, with a possible D match to TRBD1 (5 bases). This CDR3 spans 16 amino acids. Germline V gene sequence: CDR1 SNHLY, CDR2 FYNNEI. V was clipped by 0 bases and J by 7 bases, with 18 bases between them. The CDR3 loop is CASSEAFRDSGGGYTF. The CDR3 coding sequence is TGTGCCAGCAGTGAAGCGTTCCGGGACTCCGGGGGTGGCTACACCTTC.

This chain connects TRBV6-5 to TRBJ2-7, with D tentatively TRBD1 (5 bases). Per germline, CDR1 MNHEY and CDR2 SVGAGI. CDR3 size: 14 residues. The germline V and J ends were trimmed by 4 bases and 5 bases, with 15 bases remaining between them. The CDR3 here is CASSLQGFRDEQYV. The DNA for the CDR3 is TGTGCCAGCAGTTTGCAGGGATTCAGGGACGAGCAGTACGTC.

V is TRBV11-2 and J is TRBJ1-1; D uncertain. Germline-derived CDR1 and CDR2 are SGHAT and FQNNGV. This CDR3 is built from 14 residues. The ends were cut back, 1 base at V and 4 bases at J, with 10 bases in the middle. CDR3 loop: CASSLVGGRTEAFF. The DNA of the CDR3 is TGTGCCAGCAGCTTAGTGGGAGGGCGCACTGAAGCTTTCTTT.

The chain recombines TRBV7-9 with TRBJ1-1; D may be TRBD1 (6 bases). The germline CDR1 and CDR2 sequences are SEHNR and FQNEAQ (reference sequence). V lost 4 bases to trimming and J lost 1 base, with 13 bases between them. CDR3 length: 15 amino acids. CDR3 loop: CASSSRGTPNTEAFF. CDR3 nucleotide sequence: TGTGCCAGCAGCTCCCGCGGGACACCGAACACTGAAGCTTTCTTT.

J is TRBJ2-5 and V is TRBV15, with 10 bases fitting TRBD2. This CDR3 is built from 14 residues. V lost 6 bases, J lost 3 bases, and 4 bases stayed unmatched. Germline CDR1 LNHNV, CDR2 YYDKDF (reference sequence). The CDR3: CATSRTSGKETQYF. The DNA for the CDR3 is TGTGCCACCAGTAGGACTAGCGGAAAAGAGACCCAGTACTTC.

This sequence joins TRBV30 and TRBJ2-7; the match to TRBD1 covers 7 bases. The CDR3 contains 17 residues. Germline CDR1 and CDR2: GTSNPN and SVGIG (reference sequence). The V gene end was trimmed by 0 bases and the J gene end by 3 bases; junction bases not matched to a gene: 14. DNA for the CDR3: TGTGCCTGGAGTGTACTGGCAGGGGGTCCCGGTAGCTACGAGCAGTACTTC. Translation gives CAWSVLAGGPGSYEQYF.

This clone has just a few counts. V usage is TRBV2 and J usage is TRBJ2-7; TRBD1 matches at 8 bases. The V and J ends lost 8 bases and 3 bases, in that order; junction bases with no gene match: 6. The CDR3 has 13 residues. The germline CDR1 and CDR2 sequences are SNHLY and FYNNEI. CDR3 bases: TGTGCCAGCCCAGGACAGGGATTCTACGAGCAGTACGTC. Amino acids: CASPGQGFYEQYV.

The chain recombines TRBV7-9 with TRBJ2-1; unclear D gene. With 1 base removed from V and 7 bases from J, the gap between germline ends came to 8 bases. This CDR3 region has 13 residues. Germline CDR1 and CDR2: SEHNR and FQNEAQ (reference sequence). The CDR3 DNA reads TGTGCCAGCAGCTTAGTAGGCGTGAATGAGCAGTTCTTC. It codes for CASSLVGVNEQFF.

J is TRBJ2-7 and V is TRBV7-2; tentative D call: TRBD1 (6 bases). V was trimmed by 4 bases and J by 2 bases, leaving 12 bases between them. The germline V gene has CDR1 SGHTA and CDR2 FQGNSA. The CDR3 spans 14 residues. In nucleotides, the CDR3 is TGTGCCAGCAGCTCGCAGACAGGTCCCTACGAGCAGTACGTC. It specifies CASSSQTGPYEQYV.